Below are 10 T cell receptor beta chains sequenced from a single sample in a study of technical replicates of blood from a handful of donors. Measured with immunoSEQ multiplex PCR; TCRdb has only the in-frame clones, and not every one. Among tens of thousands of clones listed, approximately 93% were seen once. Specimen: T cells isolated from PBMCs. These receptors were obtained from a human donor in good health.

CDR3 loop: CAWSVARDTGELFF. DNA for the CDR3: TGTGCCTGGAGTGTAGCGCGGGACACCGGGGAGCTGTTTTTT. V and J are TRBV30 and TRBJ2-2, with D maybe TRBD2 (5 bases). V was cut by 0 bases and J by 3 bases, with 8 bases left in between. This CDR3 comprises 14 residues. The germline CDR1 and CDR2 sequences are GTSNPN and SVGIG (reference sequence).

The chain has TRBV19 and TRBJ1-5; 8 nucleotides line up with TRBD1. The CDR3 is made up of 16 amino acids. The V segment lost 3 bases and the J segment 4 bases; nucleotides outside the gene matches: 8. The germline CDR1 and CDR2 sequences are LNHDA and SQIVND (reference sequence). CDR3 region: CASSILSTGENQPQHF. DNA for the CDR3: TGTGCCAGTAGTATTCTTTCGACAGGGGAGAATCAGCCCCAGCATTTT.

The CDR3 DNA follows: TGTGCCACCAGCAGAGAAGGAAGGGGATGGGATTCTGAAGCTTTCTTT. This gives the protein CATSREGRGWDSEAFF. The gene calls are TRBV15 and TRBJ1-1; weak D call: TRBD1 (5 bases). CDR1 and CDR2 from the germline V gene are LNHNV and YYDKDF (reference sequence). This CDR3 is 16 amino acids long. V was cut by 0 bases and J by 6 bases, with 17 bases left in between.

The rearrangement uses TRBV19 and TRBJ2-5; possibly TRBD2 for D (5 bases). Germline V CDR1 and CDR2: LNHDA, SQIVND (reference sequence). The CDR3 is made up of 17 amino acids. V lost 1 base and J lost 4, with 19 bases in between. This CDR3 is CASSIVPRIGVGETQYF. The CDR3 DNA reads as TGTGCCAGTAGTATAGTCCCTCGGATCGGGGTTGGAGAGACCCAGTACTTC.

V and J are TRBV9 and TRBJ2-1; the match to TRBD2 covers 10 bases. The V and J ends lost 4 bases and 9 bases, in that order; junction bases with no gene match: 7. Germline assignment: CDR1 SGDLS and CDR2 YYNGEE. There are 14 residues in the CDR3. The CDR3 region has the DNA TGTGCCAGCAGCCCCCTAGCGGGAGAGCGTGAGCAGTTCTTC. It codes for CASSPLAGEREQFF.

This CDR3 reads CASSLDLGNPLYEQYF. The CDR3 nucleotides are TGTGCCAGCAGCTTAGATCTCGGTAACCCCCTCTACGAGCAGTACTTC. The chain has TRBV11-3 and TRBJ2-7; D uncertain. Germline CDR1 SGHNT, CDR2 YENEEA. Trimming cost V 0 bases and J 3 bases, with 15 bases left between them. The CDR3 totals 16 residues. Filled out from reference TRBV11-3 and TRBJ2-7, the complete variable domain reads EAGVVQSPRYKIIEKKQPVAFWCNPISGHNTLYWYLQNLGQGPELLIRYENEEAVDDSQLPKDRFSAERLKGVDSTLKIQPAELGDSAVYLCASSLDLGNPLYEQYFGPGTRLTVT.

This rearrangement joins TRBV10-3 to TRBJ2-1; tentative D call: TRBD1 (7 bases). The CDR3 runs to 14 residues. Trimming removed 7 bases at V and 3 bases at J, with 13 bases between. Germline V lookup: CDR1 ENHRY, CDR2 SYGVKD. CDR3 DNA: TGTGCCATCACCCCAGGGGGGTACTACAATGAGCAGTTCTTC. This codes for CAITPGGYYNEQFF.

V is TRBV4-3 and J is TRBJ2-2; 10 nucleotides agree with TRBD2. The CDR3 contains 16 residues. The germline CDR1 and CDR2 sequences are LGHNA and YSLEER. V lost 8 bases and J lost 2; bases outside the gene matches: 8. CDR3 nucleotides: TGCGCCAGCTTTACGCGGACTAGCGGTAACACCGGGGAGCTGTTTTTT. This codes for CASFTRTSGNTGELFF.

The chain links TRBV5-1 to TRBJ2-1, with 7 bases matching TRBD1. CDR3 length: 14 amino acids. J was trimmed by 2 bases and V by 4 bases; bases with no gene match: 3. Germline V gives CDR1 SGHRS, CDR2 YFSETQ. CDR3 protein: CASSTQGAYNEQFF. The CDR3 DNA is TGCGCCAGCAGCACCCAGGGGGCCTACAATGAGCAGTTCTTC.

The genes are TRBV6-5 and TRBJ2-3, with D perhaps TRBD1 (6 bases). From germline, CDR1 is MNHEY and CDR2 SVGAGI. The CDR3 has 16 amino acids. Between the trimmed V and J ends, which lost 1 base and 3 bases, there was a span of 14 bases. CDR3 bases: TGTGCCAGCAGTTACTACAGGACAGCTAAGACAGATACGCAGTATTTT. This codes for CASSYYRTAKTDTQYF.